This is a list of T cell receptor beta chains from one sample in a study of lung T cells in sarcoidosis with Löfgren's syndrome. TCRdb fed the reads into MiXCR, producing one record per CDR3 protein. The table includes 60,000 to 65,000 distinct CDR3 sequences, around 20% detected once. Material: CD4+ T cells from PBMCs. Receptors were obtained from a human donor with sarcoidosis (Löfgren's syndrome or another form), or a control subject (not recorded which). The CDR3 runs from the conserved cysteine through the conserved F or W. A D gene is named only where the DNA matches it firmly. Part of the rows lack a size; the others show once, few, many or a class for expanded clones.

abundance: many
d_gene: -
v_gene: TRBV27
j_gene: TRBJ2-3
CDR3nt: TGTGCCAGCAGTTTCCGTGATACGCAGTATTTT
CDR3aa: CASSFRDTQYF

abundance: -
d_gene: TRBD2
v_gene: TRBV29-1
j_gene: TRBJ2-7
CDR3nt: TGCAGCGTTGCCTCTAGCGGGAACCTAAACGAGCAGTACTTC
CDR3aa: CSVASSGNLNEQYF

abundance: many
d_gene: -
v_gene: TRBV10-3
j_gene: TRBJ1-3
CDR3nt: TGTGCCATCAGTGACCGACAGAACTCTGGAAACACCATATATTTT
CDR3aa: CAISDRQNSGNTIYF

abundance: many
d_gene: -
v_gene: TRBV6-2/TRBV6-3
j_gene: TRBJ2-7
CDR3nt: TGTGCCAGCAGTTACATTTCAGGAAACGAGCAGTACTTC
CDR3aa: CASSYISGNEQYF

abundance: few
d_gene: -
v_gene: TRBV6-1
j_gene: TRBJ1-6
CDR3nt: TGTGCCAGCAGCTACGGGGGGGACGGGCCAATGGGTCCCCTCCACTTT
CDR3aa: CASSYGGDGPMGPLHF

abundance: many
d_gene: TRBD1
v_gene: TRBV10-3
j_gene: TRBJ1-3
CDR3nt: TGTGCCATCAAGGGAACAGGGGCTGGAAACACCATATATTTT
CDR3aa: CAIKGTGAGNTIYF

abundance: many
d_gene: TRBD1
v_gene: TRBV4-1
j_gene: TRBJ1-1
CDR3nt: TGCGCCAGCAGCGCTAGAGGGGACAGTGAAGCTTTCTTT
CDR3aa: CASSARGDSEAFF

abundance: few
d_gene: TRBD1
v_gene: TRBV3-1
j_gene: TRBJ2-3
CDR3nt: TGTGCCAGCAGCCCCCAGACAGGGGCAGATACGCAGTATTTT
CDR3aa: CASSPQTGADTQYF

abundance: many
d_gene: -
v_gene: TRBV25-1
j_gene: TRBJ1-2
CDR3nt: TGTGCCAGCACCCCTGATGGGGTCAGAGGCTACACCTTC
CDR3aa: CASTPDGVRGYTF

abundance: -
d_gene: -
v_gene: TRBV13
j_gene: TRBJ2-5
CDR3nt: TGTGCCAGCAGCTTAGGGGACCCGAGGGGACGAGAGACCCAGTACTTC
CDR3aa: CASSLGDPRGRETQYF

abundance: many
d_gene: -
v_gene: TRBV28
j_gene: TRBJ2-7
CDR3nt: TGTGCCAGCACCCCCAACAGGGCCTACGAGCAGTACTTC
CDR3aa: CASTPNRAYEQYF

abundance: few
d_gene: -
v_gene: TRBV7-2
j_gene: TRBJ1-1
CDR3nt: TGTGCCAGCAGACGCCCAGGTGTCCCTAAGGCTTTCTTT
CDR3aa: CASRRPGVPKAFF

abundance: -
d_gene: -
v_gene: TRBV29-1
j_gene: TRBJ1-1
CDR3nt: TGCAGCGTTGAAGGCCAGGGGCGGGAAGCTTTCTTT
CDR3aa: CSVEGQGREAFF

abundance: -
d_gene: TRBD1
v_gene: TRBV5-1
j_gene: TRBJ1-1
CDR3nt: TGCGCCAGCAGCTCCCAGGGGGAATTGAACACTGAAGCTTTCTTT
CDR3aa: CASSSQGELNTEAFF

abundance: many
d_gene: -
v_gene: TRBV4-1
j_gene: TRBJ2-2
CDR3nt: TGCGCCAGCAGCCAATTAGATCTTGGTCTCTCTCGCGGGGAGCTGTTTTTT
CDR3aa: CASSQLDLGLSRGELFF

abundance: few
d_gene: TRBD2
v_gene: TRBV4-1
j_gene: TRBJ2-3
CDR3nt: TGCGCCAGCAGCCACCCTGGACTAGCTTCTGCAGATACGCAGTATTTT
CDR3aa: CASSHPGLASADTQYF

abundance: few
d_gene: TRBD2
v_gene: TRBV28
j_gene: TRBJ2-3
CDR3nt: TGTGCCAGCAGTACCGCGGGACTAGCGGGGGTGCGCACAGATACGCAGTATTTT
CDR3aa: CASSTAGLAGVRTDTQYF

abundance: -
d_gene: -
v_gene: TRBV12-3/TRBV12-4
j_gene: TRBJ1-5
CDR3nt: TGTGCCAGCAGTACAGGCGGTGGGCAGCCCCAGCATTTT
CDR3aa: CASSTGGGQPQHF

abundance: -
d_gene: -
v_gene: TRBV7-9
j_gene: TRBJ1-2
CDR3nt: TGTGCCAGCAGCTTAGCCCTACAGGGATGGTATGATGGCTACACCTTC
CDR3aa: CASSLALQGWYDGYTF

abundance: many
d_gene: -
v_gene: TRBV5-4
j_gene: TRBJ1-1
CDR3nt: TGTGCCAGCAACGGGGGGAGAACGAACACTGAAGCTTTCTTT
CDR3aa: CASNGGRTNTEAFF